This record concerns one T cell receptor beta chain sequence. This sample was taken from a study of control samples from healthy donors and cancer patients. Only in-frame clones appear in the TCRdb table, and some are missing; sequencing was by immunoSEQ multiplex PCR. The sample shows roughly 24,000 clones, 80% to 85% of them seen only once. What was sequenced was PBMCs. The TCR comes from a man aged 55 to 69 with colorectal cancer.

The DNA for the CDR3 is TGTGCCAGCAGGAAACGGCAGGGTGAAAAACTGTTTTTT. It specifies CASRKRQGEKLFF. The V and J genes are TRBV2 and TRBJ1-4, with D perhaps TRBD1 (5 bases). V lost 6 bases, J lost 7 bases, and 12 bases lay in between. Germline V gene sequence: CDR1 SNHLY, CDR2 FYNNEI. The CDR3 runs 13 residues. Drawing the rest from reference TRBV2 and TRBJ1-4, the complete variable domain is EPEVTQTPSHQVTQMGQEVILRCVPISNHLYFYWYRQILGQKVEFLVSFYNNEISEKSEIFDDQFSVERPDGSNFTLKIRSTKLEDSAMYFCASRKRQGEKLFFGSGTQLSVL.